This T cell receptor beta chain is drawn from a study of metastatic and nonmetastatic thyroid tumors. Study at large: Where malignant and benign thyroid patients were concerned, repertoires were compared across blood and tumor or nodule tissue. Study observations and caveats: Benign nodules were reported to have significantly lower TCR beta diversity than malignant thyroid tumors, in blood and tumor.

Authors' processing steps: Researchers built a distant-metastasis classifier for papillary thyroid cancer that drew on CDR3 differences across clinicopathological groups. TCRdb re-called clones from the PCR reads using MiXCR. TCRdb, rather than the study authors, made the V and J calls. The sample gives tens of thousands of clones, roughly 17% of which show up once; around 6.6% is in the top ten. V shed 4 bases, J shed 1 base, and the junction held 3 bases outside the gene matches. Germline V gives CDR1 MGHRA, CDR2 YSYEKL. There are 15 residues in the CDR3. No treatment of any kind had been given to any patient before thyroid surgery. This clone has a count of ten or more. No antigen is known for it.

The specimen was blood. The genes are TRBV4-1 and TRBJ2-4, with 8 bases aligning to TRBD1. The sequence came from a male donor with papillary thyroid cancer or a benign thyroid nodule (not recorded which). Some clones in this sample may be carry-over from other donors' samples. CDR3 in DNA: TGCGCCAGCAGCCTCACAGGGGGGGCCAAAAACATTCAGTACTTC. This translates into CASSLTGGAKNIQYF.